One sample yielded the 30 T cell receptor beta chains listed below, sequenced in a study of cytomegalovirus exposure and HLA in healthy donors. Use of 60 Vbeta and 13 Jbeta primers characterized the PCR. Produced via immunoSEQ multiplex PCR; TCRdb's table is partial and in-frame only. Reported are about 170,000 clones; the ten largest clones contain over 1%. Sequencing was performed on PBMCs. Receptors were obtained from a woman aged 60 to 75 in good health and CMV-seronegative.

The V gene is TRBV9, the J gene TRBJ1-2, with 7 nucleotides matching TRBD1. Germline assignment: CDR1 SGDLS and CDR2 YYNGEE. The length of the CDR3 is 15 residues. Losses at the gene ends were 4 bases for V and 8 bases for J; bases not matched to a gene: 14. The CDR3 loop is CASSPRTGPFGGYTF. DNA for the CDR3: TGTGCCAGCAGCCCACGGACAGGACCATTTGGGGGCTACACCTTC. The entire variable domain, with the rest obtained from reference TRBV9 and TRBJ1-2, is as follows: DSGVTQTPKHLITATGQRVTLRCSPRSGDLSVYWYQQSLDQGLQFLIQYYNGEERAKGNILERFSAQQFPDLHSELNLSSLELGDSALYFCASSPRTGPFGGYTFGSGTRLTVV.

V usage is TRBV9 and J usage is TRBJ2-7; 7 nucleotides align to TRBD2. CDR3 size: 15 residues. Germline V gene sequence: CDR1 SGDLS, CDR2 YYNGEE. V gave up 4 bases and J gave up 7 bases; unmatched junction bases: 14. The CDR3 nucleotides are TGTGCCAGCAGCCCCCTAGGCGGGAGCCTTCAAGAGCAGTACTTC. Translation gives CASSPLGGSLQEQYF.

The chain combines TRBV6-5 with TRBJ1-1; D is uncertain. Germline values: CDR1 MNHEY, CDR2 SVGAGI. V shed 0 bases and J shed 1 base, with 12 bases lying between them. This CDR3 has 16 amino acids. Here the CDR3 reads CASSYSKLSRNTEAFF. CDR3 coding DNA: TGTGCCAGCAGTTACTCGAAACTTAGCAGGAACACTGAAGCTTTCTTT.

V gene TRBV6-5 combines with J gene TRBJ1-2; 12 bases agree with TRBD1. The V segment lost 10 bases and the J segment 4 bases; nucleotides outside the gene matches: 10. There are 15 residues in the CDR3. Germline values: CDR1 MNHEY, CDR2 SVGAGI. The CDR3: CATQGQGALSYGYTF. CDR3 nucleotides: TGTGCCACCCAGGGACAGGGGGCCTTATCCTATGGCTACACCTTC.

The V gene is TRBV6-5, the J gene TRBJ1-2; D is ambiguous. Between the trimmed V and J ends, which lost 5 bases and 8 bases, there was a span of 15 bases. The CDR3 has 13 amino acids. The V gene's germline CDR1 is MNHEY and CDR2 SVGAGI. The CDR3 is CASSPHRTEGYTF. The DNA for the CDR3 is TGTGCCAGCAGTCCACACCGGACTGAGGGCTACACCTTC.

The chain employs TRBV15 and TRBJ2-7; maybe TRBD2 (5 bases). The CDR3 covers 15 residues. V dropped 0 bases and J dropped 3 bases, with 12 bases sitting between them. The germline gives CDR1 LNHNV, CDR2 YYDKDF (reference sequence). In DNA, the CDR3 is TGTGCCACCAGCAGAGATTATGGGGAGAGCTACGAGCAGTACTTC. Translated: CATSRDYGESYEQYF.

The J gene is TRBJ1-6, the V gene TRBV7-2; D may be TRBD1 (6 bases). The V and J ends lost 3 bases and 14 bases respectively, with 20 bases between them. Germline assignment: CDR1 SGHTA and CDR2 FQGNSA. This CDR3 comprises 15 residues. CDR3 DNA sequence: TGTGCCAGCAGCTTTACGGACAGTCCCGGTACAGCCCTCCACTTT. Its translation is CASSFTDSPGTALHF.

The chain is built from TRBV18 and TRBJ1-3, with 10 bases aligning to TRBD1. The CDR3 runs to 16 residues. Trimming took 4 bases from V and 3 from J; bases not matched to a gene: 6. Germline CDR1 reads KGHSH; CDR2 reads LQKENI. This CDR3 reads CASSLATGGYGNTIYF. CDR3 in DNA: TGTGCCAGCTCACTCGCGACAGGGGGCTATGGAAACACCATATATTTT.

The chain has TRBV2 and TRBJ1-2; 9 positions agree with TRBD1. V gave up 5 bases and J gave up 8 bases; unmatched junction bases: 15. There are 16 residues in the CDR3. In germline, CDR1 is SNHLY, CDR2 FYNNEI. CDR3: CASSPQQPGTGYGYTF. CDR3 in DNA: TGTGCCAGCAGTCCCCAGCAGCCCGGGACAGGGTACGGCTACACCTTC. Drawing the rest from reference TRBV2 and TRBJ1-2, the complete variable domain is EPEVTQTPSHQVTQMGQEVILRCVPISNHLYFYWYRQILGQKVEFLVSFYNNEISEKSEIFDDQFSVERPDGSNFTLKIRSTKLEDSAMYFCASSPQQPGTGYGYTFGSGTRLTVV.

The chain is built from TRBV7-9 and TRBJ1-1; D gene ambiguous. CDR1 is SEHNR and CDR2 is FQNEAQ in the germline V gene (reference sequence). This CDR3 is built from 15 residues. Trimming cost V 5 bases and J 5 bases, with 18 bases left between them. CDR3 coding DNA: TGTGCCAGCAGCCCGAGTAAGGGAGAAGCAACTGAAGCTTTCTTT. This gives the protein CASSPSKGEATEAFF. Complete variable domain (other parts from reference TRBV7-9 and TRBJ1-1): DTGVSQNPRHKITKRGQNVTFRCDPISEHNRLYWYRQTLGQGPEFLTYFQNEAQLEKSRLLSDRFSAERPKGSFSTLEIQRTEQGDSAMYLCASSPSKGEATEAFFGQGTRLTVV.

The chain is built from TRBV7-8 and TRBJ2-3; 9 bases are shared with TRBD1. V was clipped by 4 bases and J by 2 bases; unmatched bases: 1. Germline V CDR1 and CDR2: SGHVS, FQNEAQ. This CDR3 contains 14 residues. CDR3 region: CASSWTGVTDTQYF. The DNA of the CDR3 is TGTGCCAGCAGCTGGACAGGGGTCACAGATACGCAGTATTTT.

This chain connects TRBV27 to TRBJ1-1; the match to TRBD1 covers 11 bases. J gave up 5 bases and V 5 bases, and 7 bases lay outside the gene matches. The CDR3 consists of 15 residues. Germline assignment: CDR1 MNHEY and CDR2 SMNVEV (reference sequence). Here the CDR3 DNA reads TGTGCCAGCAGTCGGGGGACAGGGGGAGGTACTGAAGCTTTCTTT. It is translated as CASSRGTGGGTEAFF.

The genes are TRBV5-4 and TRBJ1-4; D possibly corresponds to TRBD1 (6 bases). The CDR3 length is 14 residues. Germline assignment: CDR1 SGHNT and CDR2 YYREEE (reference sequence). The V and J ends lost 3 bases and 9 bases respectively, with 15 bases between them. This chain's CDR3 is CASSSGSQGQKLFF. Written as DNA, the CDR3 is TGTGCCAGCAGCTCCGGATCTCAGGGGCAAAAACTGTTTTTT. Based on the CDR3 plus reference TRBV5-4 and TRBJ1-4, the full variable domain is ETGVTQSPTHLIKTRGQQVTLRCSSQSGHNTVSWYQQALGQGPQFIFQYYREEENGRGNFPPRFSGLQFPNYSSELNVNALELDDSALYLCASSSGSQGQKLFFGSGTQLSVL.

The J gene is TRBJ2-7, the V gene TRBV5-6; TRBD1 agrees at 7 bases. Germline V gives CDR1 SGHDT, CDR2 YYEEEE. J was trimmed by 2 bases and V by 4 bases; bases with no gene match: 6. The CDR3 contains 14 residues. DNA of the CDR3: TGTGCCAGCAGCAGGACAGGAGACCCCTACGAGCAGTACTTC. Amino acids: CASSRTGDPYEQYF.

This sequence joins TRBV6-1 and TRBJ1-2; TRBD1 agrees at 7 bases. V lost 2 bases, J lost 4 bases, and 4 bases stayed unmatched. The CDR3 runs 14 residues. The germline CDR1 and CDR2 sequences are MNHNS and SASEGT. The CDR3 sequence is CASSELWDSYGYTF. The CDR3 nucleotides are TGTGCCAGCAGTGAACTTTGGGACAGCTATGGCTACACCTTC.

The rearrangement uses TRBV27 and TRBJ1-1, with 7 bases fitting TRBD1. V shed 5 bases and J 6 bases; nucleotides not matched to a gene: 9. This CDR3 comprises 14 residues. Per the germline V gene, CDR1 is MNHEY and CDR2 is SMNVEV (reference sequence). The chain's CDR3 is CASSIDRVYPEAFF. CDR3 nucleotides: TGTGCCAGCAGTATCGACAGGGTTTATCCTGAAGCTTTCTTT.

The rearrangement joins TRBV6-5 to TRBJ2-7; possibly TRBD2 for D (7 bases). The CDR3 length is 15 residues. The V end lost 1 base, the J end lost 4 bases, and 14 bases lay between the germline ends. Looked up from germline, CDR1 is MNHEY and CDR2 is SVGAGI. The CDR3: CASSYYGGAGYEQYF. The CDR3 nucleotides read TGTGCCAGCAGTTACTATGGGGGGGCAGGTTACGAGCAGTACTTC.

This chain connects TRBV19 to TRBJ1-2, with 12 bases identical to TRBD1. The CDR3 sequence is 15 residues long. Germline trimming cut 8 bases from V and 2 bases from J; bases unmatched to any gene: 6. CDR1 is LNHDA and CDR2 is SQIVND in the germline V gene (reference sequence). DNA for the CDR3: TGTGCCAGTGGCGGGACAGGGGGCATCAACTATGGCTACACCTTC. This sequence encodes CASGGTGGINYGYTF.

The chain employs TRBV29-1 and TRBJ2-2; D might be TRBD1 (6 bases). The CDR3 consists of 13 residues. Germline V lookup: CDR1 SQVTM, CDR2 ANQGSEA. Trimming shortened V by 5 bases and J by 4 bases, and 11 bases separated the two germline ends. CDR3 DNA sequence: TGCAGCGTTCGAGGCAGGGGCACCGGGGAGCTGTTTTTT. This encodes CSVRGRGTGELFF.

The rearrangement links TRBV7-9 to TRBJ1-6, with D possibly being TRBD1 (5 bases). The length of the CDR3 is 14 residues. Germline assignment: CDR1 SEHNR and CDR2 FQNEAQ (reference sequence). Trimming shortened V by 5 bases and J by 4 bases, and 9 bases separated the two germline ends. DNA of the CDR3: TGTGCCAGCAGCGCCGACAGTTATAATTCACCCCTCCACTTT. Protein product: CASSADSYNSPLHF.

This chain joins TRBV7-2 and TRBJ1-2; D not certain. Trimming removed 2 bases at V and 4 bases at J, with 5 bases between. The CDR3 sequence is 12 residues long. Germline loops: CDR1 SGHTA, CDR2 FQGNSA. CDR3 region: CASSLLAYGYTF. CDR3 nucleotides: TGTGCCAGCAGCTTATTGGCCTATGGCTACACCTTC.

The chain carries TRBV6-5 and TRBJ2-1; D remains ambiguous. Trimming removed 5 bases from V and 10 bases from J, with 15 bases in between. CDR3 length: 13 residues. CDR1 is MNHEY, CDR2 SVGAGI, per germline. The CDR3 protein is CASSQNLQSEQFF. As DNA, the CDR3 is TGTGCCAGCAGTCAAAATTTACAGAGCGAGCAGTTCTTC.

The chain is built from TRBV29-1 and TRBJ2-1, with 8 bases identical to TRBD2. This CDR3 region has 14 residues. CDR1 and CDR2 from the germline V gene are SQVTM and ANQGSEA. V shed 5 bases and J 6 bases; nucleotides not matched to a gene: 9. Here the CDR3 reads CSVSLLAGINEQFF. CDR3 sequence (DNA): TGCAGCGTTTCTCTTTTAGCGGGGATCAATGAGCAGTTCTTC.

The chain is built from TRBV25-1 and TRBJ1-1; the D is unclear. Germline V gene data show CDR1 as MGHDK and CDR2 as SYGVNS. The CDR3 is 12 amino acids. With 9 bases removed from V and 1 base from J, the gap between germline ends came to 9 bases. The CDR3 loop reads CASRYGNTEAFF. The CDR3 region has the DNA TGTGCCAGTAGATATGGGAACACTGAAGCTTTCTTT.

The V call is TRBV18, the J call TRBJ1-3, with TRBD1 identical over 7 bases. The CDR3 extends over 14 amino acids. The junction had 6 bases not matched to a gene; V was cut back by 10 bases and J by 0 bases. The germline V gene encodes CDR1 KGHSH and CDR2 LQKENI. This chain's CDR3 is CATGTDISGNTIYF. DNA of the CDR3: TGTGCCACCGGGACAGACATCTCTGGAAACACCATATATTTT.

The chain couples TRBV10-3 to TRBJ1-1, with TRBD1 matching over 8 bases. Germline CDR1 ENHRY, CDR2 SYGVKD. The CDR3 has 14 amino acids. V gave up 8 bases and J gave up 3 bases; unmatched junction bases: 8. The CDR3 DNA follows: TGTGCCATCGATGACAGGGGAGGGTACACTGAAGCTTTCTTT. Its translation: CAIDDRGGYTEAFF.

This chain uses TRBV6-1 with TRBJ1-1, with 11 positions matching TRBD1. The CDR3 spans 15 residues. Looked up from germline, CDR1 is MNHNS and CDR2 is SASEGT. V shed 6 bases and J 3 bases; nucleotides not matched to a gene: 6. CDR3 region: CASRDRGRRYTEAFF. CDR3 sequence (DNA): TGTGCCAGCAGGGACAGGGGGCGAAGGTACACTGAAGCTTTCTTT.

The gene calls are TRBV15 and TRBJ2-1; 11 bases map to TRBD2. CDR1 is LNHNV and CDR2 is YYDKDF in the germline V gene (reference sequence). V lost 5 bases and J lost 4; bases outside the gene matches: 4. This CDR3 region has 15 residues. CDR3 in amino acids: CATSPSGGYYNEQFF. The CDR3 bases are TGTGCCACCAGCCCTAGCGGGGGGTATTACAATGAGCAGTTCTTC.

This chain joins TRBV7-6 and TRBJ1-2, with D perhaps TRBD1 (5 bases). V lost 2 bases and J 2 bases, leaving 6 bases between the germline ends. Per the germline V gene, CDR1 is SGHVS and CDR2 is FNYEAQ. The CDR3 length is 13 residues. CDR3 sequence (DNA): TGTGCCAGCAGCTTAAGACAGAACTATGGCTACACCTTC. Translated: CASSLRQNYGYTF.

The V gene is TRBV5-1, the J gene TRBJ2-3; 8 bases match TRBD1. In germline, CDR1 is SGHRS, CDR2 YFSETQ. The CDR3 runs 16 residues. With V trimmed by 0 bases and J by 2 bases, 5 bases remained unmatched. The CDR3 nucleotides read TGCGCCAGCAGCTTGGGGGACAGGACAATCACAGATACGCAGTATTTT. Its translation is CASSLGDRTITDTQYF.